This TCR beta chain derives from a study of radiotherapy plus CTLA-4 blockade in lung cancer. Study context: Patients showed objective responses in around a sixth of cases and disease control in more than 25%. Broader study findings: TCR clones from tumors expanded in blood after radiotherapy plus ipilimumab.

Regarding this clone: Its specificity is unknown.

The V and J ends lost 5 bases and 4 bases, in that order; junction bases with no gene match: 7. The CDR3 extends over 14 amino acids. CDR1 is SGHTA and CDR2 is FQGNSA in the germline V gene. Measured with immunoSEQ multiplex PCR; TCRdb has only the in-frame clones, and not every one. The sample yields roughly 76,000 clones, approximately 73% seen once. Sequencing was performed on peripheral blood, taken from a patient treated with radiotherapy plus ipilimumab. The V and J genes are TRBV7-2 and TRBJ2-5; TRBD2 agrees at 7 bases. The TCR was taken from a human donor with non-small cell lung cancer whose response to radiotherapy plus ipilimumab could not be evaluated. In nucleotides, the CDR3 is TGTGCCAGCAGCCTCAATCCGGGGGGAGAGACCCAGTACTTC. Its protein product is CASSLNPGGETQYF.